The 9 T cell receptor beta chains in this list originate from one sample, sequenced in a study of T cells after yellow fever vaccination. Each CDR3 protein gets one entry after TCRdb re-called the 5' RACE reads with MiXCR. The sample lists about 430,000 distinct CDR3 sequences; over 15% were seen once. Sample: PBMCs, taken before the yellow fever booster vaccination. Receptors were obtained from a young man who received the YFV17D yellow fever vaccine.

The chain recombines TRBV2 with TRBJ1-5; no clear D gene. The germline V gene encodes CDR1 SNHLY and CDR2 FYNNEI. CDR3 length equals 14 residues. Trimming shortened V by 4 bases and J by 5 bases, and 12 bases separated the two germline ends. The CDR3 DNA follows: TGTGCCAGCAGTGGCCCCTCCGCGTATCAGCCCCAGCATTTT. It is translated as CASSGPSAYQPQHF. The entire variable domain, with the rest obtained from reference TRBV2 and TRBJ1-5, is as follows: EPEVTQTPSHQVTQMGQEVILRCVPISNHLYFYWYRQILGQKVEFLVSFYNNEISEKSEIFDDQFSVERPDGSNFTLKIRSTKLEDSAMYFCASSGPSAYQPQHFGDGTRLSIL.

This clonotype was seen more than once but under ten times. This sequence joins TRBV4-1 and TRBJ2-7; TRBD2 matches at 9 bases. CDR1 and CDR2 from the germline V gene are MGHRA and YSYEKL. Trimming took 6 bases from V and 3 from J; bases not matched to a gene: 9. This CDR3 spans 15 amino acids. CDR3 region: CASRDSWRGGYEQYF. The CDR3 nucleotides are TGCGCCAGCAGGGACTCCTGGCGGGGGGGCTACGAGCAGTACTTC.

This clonotype showed up just a few times. The V gene is TRBV4-1, the J gene TRBJ2-6; D remains ambiguous. This CDR3 has 20 amino acids. Trimming pared 0 bases from V and 0 bases from J, leaving 18 bases between. CDR1 is MGHRA and CDR2 is YSYEKL in the germline V gene. The CDR3 region has the DNA TGCGCCAGCAGCCAAGAAGGGCGAAGCTCCCTCCCCTCTGGGGCCAACGTCCTGACTTTC. Amino acids: CASSQEGRSSLPSGANVLTF.

This CDR3 is CASSTQGRYEQYV. CDR3 coding DNA: TGTGCCAGCAGTACACAGGGAAGGTACGAGCAGTACGTC. This chain joins TRBV6-6 and TRBJ2-7; D possibly corresponds to TRBD1 (6 bases). V was pared by 5 bases and J by 4 bases, with 12 bases between. CDR1 is MNHNY and CDR2 is SVGAGI in the germline V gene (reference sequence). The CDR3 sequence is 13 residues long.

The rearrangement uses TRBV5-1 and TRBJ2-1, with 11 bases that match TRBD1. V lost 4 bases to trimming and J lost 3 bases; unmatched junction nucleotides: 6. The germline CDR1 and CDR2 sequences are SGHRS and YFSETQ. This CDR3 is 16 amino acids long. CDR3 amino acids: CASSRGQGVFYNEQFF. The DNA of the CDR3 is TGCGCCAGCAGCAGGGGACAGGGGGTTTTCTACAATGAGCAGTTCTTC. The variable domain in full, completed from reference TRBV5-1 and TRBJ2-1, reads KAGVTQTPRYLIKTRGQQVTLSCSPISGHRSVSWYQQTPGQGLQFLFEYFSETQRNKGNFPGRFSGRQFSNSRSEMNVSTLELGDSALYLCASSRGQGVFYNEQFFGPGTRLTVL.

This clonotype was picked up many times. This chain connects TRBV5-1 to TRBJ2-7; no reliable D call. CDR3 length: 14 residues. Trimming cost V 2 bases and J 0 bases, with 9 bases left between them. Germline assignment: CDR1 SGHRS and CDR2 YFSETQ. The chain's CDR3 is CASSFARPSYEQYV. As DNA, the CDR3 is TGCGCCAGCAGCTTTGCCAGGCCCTCCTACGAGCAGTACGTC.

This clonotype showed up just a few times. The chain carries TRBV12-3 or TRBV12-4 and TRBJ1-6; 11 positions agree with TRBD1. The CDR3 runs 17 residues. V lost 7 bases, J lost 0 bases, and 5 bases stayed unmatched. CDR3 sequence reads: CASTGQGVSSYNSPLHF. The CDR3 DNA reads as TGTGCCAGCACGGGACAGGGGGTGAGCTCCTATAATTCACCCCTCCACTTT.

The rearrangement joins TRBV7-6 to TRBJ2-7; maybe TRBD1 (6 bases). V dropped 5 bases and J dropped 0 bases, with 17 bases sitting between them. The CDR3 covers 16 residues. Per germline, CDR1 SGHVS and CDR2 FNYEAQ. CDR3 sequence reads: CASSLHGTPSSYEQYF. As DNA, the CDR3 is TGTGCCAGCAGCCTTCACGGGACACCGTCCTCCTACGAGCAGTACTTC.

In this sample, this clonotype turned up many times. DNA for the CDR3: TGTGCCACCAGCAAGTTACAGGGGAGTGAGACCCAGTACTTC. Protein: CATSKLQGSETQYF. V gene TRBV15 combines with J gene TRBJ2-5; TRBD1 matches 7 bases. There are 14 residues in the CDR3. Germline assignment: CDR1 LNHNV and CDR2 YYDKDF (reference sequence). V shed 4 bases and J 5 bases; nucleotides not matched to a gene: 7.